The 29 T cell receptor beta chains below come from one sample, sequenced in a study of glioma-infiltrating T cells (dated by TCRdb to 2016 to 2017). TCRdb lists the instrument as Illumina MiSeq. The iRepertoire nested amplicon-rescue multiplex PCR (arm-PCR) platform was used to amplify TCR alpha and beta CDR3 regions from RNA. In TCRdb, the public reads were trimmed at Q25 with fastp and aligned with MiXCR, with productive beta chains retained. Each record represents a unique CDR3 protein, reported with the most common genes and DNA among its rows. Recorded for this sample are 90,000 to 100,000 distinct CDR3 sequences; roughly 37% of them occurred a single time. The top ten clones comprise 30% to 40% of the sample. The sequencing sample was made of glioma tissue, nonneoplastic brain tissue, or PBMCs (not recorded which). All receptors derive from a human donor with low-grade glioma or glioblastoma, undergoing nonglioma brain surgery, or in good health (not recorded which).

In regard to this clonotype: A clone one base away is much larger, so this may be a read error. This sequence joins TRBV29-1 and TRBJ2-5; no definite D call. This CDR3 region has 11 residues. Germline-derived CDR1 and CDR2 are SQVTM and ANQGSEA. The germline V and J ends were trimmed by 6 bases and 5 bases, with 10 bases remaining between them. The CDR3 sequence: CSVSEWETQYF. CDR3 coding DNA: TGCAGCGTGTCGGAATGGGAGACCCAGTACTTC.

Concerning this clonotype: A much larger clone differs by one base, so this may be a read error. J is TRBJ1-1 and V is TRBV6-1; D ambiguous. CDR1 is MNHNS, CDR2 SASEGT, per germline. The CDR3 has 15 amino acids. CDR3 bases: TGTGCCATCAGTGAGTACGGCTTTCCGAGCACTGAAGCTTTCTTT. The encoded protein is CAISEYGFPSTEAFF.

Of note for this clonotype: Being one base from a much bigger clone, this may be a read error. This rearrangement joins TRBV3-1 to TRBJ2-1, with 11 bases matching TRBD1. J was trimmed by 0 bases and V by 4 bases; bases with no gene match: 14. The CDR3 has 20 amino acids. Germline-derived CDR1 and CDR2 are LGHDT and YNNKEL (reference sequence). The CDR3 bases are TGTGCCAGCAGCCCATGGTTGGGACAGGGGGAAACAAGCTCCTACAATGAGCAGTTCTTC. Its protein is CASSPWLGQGETSSYNEQFF.

The rearrangement joins TRBV20-1 to TRBJ2-5; the D gene could be TRBD1 or TRBD2 (6 bases each). Trimming left V 8 bases short and J 0 bases short, with 16 bases between. Per the germline V gene, CDR1 is DFQATT and CDR2 is SNEGSKA (reference sequence). The CDR3 totals 14 residues. DNA for the CDR3: TGCAGTATGCGGGACACGGGGTACCAAGAGACCCAGTACTTC. It codes for CSMRDTGYQETQYF.

This clonotype was recorded at least ten times. This chain uses TRBV12-3 or TRBV12-4 with TRBJ2-7; 8 nucleotides align to TRBD1. The CDR3 totals 14 residues. V was pared by 6 bases and J by 4 bases, with 8 bases of the junction left unmatched. The CDR3 here is CASRLTGGSYEQYF. The CDR3 coding sequence is TGTGCCAGCAGGCTTACAGGGGGATCGTACGAGCAGTACTTC.

V gene TRBV25-1 combines with J gene TRBJ2-2; perhaps TRBD2 as D (6 bases). V gave up 7 bases and J gave up 6 bases, with 9 bases separating them. This CDR3 is built from 12 residues. Germline lookup yields CDR1 MGHDK and CDR2 SYGVNS. The CDR3 region has the DNA TGTGCCAGCACCGGGGGTCCCGGGGAGCTGTTTTTT. Its translation: CASTGGPGELFF.

The V call is TRBV6-6, the J call TRBJ2-1; 8 bases fit TRBD2. V trimming: 2 bases; J trimming: 0 bases; junction bases outside the gene matches: 3. CDR3 length: 16 amino acids. Germline lookup yields CDR1 MNHNY and CDR2 SVGAGI (reference sequence). In DNA, the CDR3 is TGTGCCAGCAGTTACCTTACTAGCGGCTCCTACAATGAGCAGTTCTTC. It yields the protein CASSYLTSGSYNEQFF.

Only a few counts were recorded for this clonotype. A much larger clone is a single base away; this may be a read error. The V gene is TRBV9, the J gene TRBJ2-1, with D possibly being TRBD2 (6 bases). CDR1 SGDLS and CDR2 YYNGEE come from the germline V gene. This CDR3 is 16 amino acids long. The CDR3 protein is CAGSVGPGASYNEQFF. In nucleotides, the CDR3 is TGTGCCGGCAGCGTAGGGCCGGGAGCCTCCTACAATGAGCAGTTCTTC.

This chain links TRBV11-2 with TRBJ2-1; D may match TRBD1 or TRBD2 (6 bases each). V was trimmed by 6 bases and J by 4 bases, leaving 13 bases between them. The CDR3 is 14 residues long. Germline V CDR1 and CDR2: SGHAT, FQNNGV. In DNA, the CDR3 is TGTGCCAGCAGGAAACAGGGAGGATACAATGAGCAGTTCTTC. Amino acids: CASRKQGGYNEQFF.

The rearrangement uses TRBV28 and TRBJ2-3; possible D gene TRBD2, 5 bases. This CDR3 has 17 amino acids. The V and J ends lost 9 bases and 1 base respectively, with 23 bases between them. The V gene's germline CDR1 is MDHEN and CDR2 SYDVKM. The DNA of the CDR3 is TGTGCCAGGAGTCCCATATCGGACTCCAGACGCACAGATACGCAGTATTTT. Amino acids: CARSPISDSRRTDTQYF.

This clonotype was observed many times. V and J are TRBV10-3 and TRBJ2-7; perhaps TRBD2 as D (5 bases). This CDR3 contains 14 residues. The V gene's germline CDR1 is ENHRY and CDR2 SYGVKD. Trimming left V 7 bases short and J 2 bases short, with 15 bases between. The CDR3 spells CAIKSALLAYEQYF. CDR3 sequence (DNA): TGTGCCATCAAGTCCGCACTACTAGCCTACGAGCAGTACTTC.

This clonotype has only a few counts. A much larger clone lies a single base off, so this may be a read error. The J gene is TRBJ1-2, the V gene TRBV5-4; 7 bases match TRBD1. J lost 4 bases, V lost 4 bases, and 10 bases had no gene match. The V gene's germline CDR1 is SGHNT and CDR2 YYREEE (reference sequence). The CDR3 runs 15 residues. The chain's CDR3 is CASSTSRGVIYGYTF. The DNA for the CDR3 is TGTGCCAGCAGCACAAGCAGGGGGGTGATCTATGGCTACACCTTC.

V usage is TRBV4-1 and J usage is TRBJ2-3; D is unclear. The CDR3 covers 12 residues. V lost 4 bases and J 7 bases, leaving 9 bases between the germline ends. Germline V CDR1 and CDR2: MGHRA, YSYEKL. The CDR3 spells CASSRYDNTQYF. The CDR3 DNA follows: TGCGCCAGCAGCCGATATGACAATACGCAGTATTTT.

The sample holds one count of this clonotype. A much bigger clone sits one base away, suggesting this may be a read error. V is TRBV20-1 and J is TRBJ2-7, with D possibly being TRBD1 (6 bases). With 5 bases removed from V and 6 bases from J, the gap between germline ends came to 20 bases. CDR1 is DFQATT, CDR2 SNEGSKA, per germline (reference sequence). This CDR3 is 14 amino acids long. The CDR3 DNA follows: TGCAGTGCTTCCGCGGGCGACAGGACTGCCGAGCAGTACTTC. Encoded protein: CSASAGDRTAEQYF.

This clonotype has a single count. Given a much more abundant clone one base away, this may be a read error. This chain connects TRBV5-6 to TRBJ2-1; a weak D match, TRBD2 (5 bases). This CDR3 is built from 15 residues. Looked up from germline, CDR1 is SGHDT and CDR2 is YYEEEE. The CDR3 nucleotides are TGTGCCAGCAGCCCAACGTCAGTGACTACCAATGAGCAGCTCTTC. This codes for CASSPTSVTTNEQLF. The complete variable domain, with remaining parts taken from reference TRBV5-6 and TRBJ2-1, reads DAGVTQSPTHLIKTRGQQVTLRCSPKSGHDTVSWYQQALGQGPQFIFQYYEEEERQRGNFPDRFSGHQFPNYSSELNVNALLLGDSALYLCASSPTSVTTNEQLFGPGTRLTVL.

This clonotype was seen ten or more times. V is TRBV20-1 and J is TRBJ2-3; D possibly corresponds to TRBD1 (5 bases). Germline V gene lookup returns CDR1 DFQATT and CDR2 SNEGSKA (reference sequence). The CDR3 length is 15 residues. V lost 0 bases and J lost 4, with 14 bases in between. In DNA, the CDR3 is TGCAGTGCTAGAGATCCGGGCAGGGTTTCAGATACGCAGTATTTT. As protein: CSARDPGRVSDTQYF.

This clonotype was observed at least ten times. The DNA of the CDR3 is TGTGCCAGCAGCTTAGGAATTCGTGAAAAACTGTTTTTT. Encoded protein: CASSLGIREKLFF. This chain joins TRBV7-8 and TRBJ1-4; D remains unclear. This CDR3 is built from 13 residues. V was cut by 1 base and J by 7 bases, with 7 bases left in between. Per the germline V gene, CDR1 is SGHVS and CDR2 is FQNEAQ.

Turning to this clonotype: No conserved phenylalanine or tryptophan ends this CDR3, so it is likely a read error. The rearrangement joins TRBV7-9 to TRBJ1-2, with a tentative D call TRBD1 (6 bases). The V and J ends lost 4 bases and 0 bases respectively, with 15 bases between them. This CDR3 region has 16 residues. From germline, CDR1 is SEHNR and CDR2 FQNEAQ (reference sequence). CDR3 region: CASSYFRGGANYGYTL. As DNA, the CDR3 is TGTGCCAGCAGCTACTTCAGGGGAGGGGCTAACTATGGCTACACCCTC.

This clonotype has a count of ten or more. The chain recombines TRBV7-9 with TRBJ2-3, with TRBD2 matching 8 bases. In germline, CDR1 is SEHNR, CDR2 FQNEAQ (reference sequence). V was clipped by 1 base and J by 2 bases; unmatched bases: 11. The CDR3 contains 18 residues. This CDR3 is CASSLGSAGGRATDTQYF. CDR3 DNA: TGTGCCAGCAGCTTAGGTTCCGCGGGGGGAAGAGCCACAGATACGCAGTATTTT.

Many counts were recorded for this clonotype. The CDR3 region is CASSPPGSWEQYF. In nucleotides, the CDR3 is TGTGCCAGCAGCCCCCCCGGCAGTTGGGAGCAGTACTTC. The chain joins TRBV7-3 to TRBJ2-7; D uncertain. V was clipped by 5 bases and J by 7 bases, with 15 bases between them. CDR1 and CDR2 (germline): SGHTA, FQGTGA. The CDR3 consists of 13 residues.

The sample holds one count of this clonotype. A junction end diverges from the germline sequence, so it may reflect a read error. The CDR3 coding sequence is TGTGCCAGCAGCTTCGAAACGGGGGCCCAAGGGACCAAGTACTTC. Protein: CASSFETGAQGTKYF. J is TRBJ2-5 and V is TRBV3-1; either TRBD1 or TRBD2 may fit D (6 bases each). The CDR3 has 15 residues. Germline V CDR1 and CDR2: LGHDT, YNNKEL (reference sequence).

Only one count was recorded for this clonotype. V and J are TRBV20-1 and TRBJ1-4; D uncertain. The CDR3 sequence is 16 residues long. Between the trimmed V and J ends, which lost 2 bases and 4 bases, there was a span of 17 bases. CDR1 and CDR2 (germline): DFQATT, SNEGSKA (reference sequence). CDR3 sequence: CSARSRSRRINEKLFF. DNA of the CDR3: TGCAGTGCTAGATCCCGATCAAGACGGATTAATGAAAAACTGTTTTTT.

This clonotype was counted at least ten times. This chain connects TRBV10-1 to TRBJ1-6; 8 bases match TRBD1. Germline lookup yields CDR1 WNHNN and CDR2 SYGVQD (reference sequence). CDR3 size: 12 residues. With 10 bases clipped from V and 12 bases from J, the junction kept 8 bases outside the gene matches. As DNA, the CDR3 is TGCGCCACCGGGACAGGTGCCGGACCCCTCCACTTT. Translating gives CATGTGAGPLHF.

Many counts were recorded for this clonotype. V and J are TRBV7-3 and TRBJ2-6; D gene ambiguous. The CDR3 covers 14 residues. CDR1 and CDR2 (germline): SGHTA, FQGTGA. Trimming removed 4 bases at V and 2 bases at J, with 6 bases between. CDR3 bases: TGTGCCAGCAGCTCATCCCCTGGGGCCAACGTCCTGACTTTC. Protein: CASSSSPGANVLTF.

A remark on this clonotype: The junction shows a germline mismatch at one end, possibly a read error. The J gene is TRBJ2-1, the V gene TRBV4-1; D remains unclear. This CDR3 has 14 amino acids. From germline, CDR1 is MGHRA and CDR2 YSYEKL. For the CDR3, the DNA is TGCGCCATCAGCCCAGAGGTATTATACAATGAGCAGTTCTTC. Its protein is CAISPEVLYNEQFF.

This clonotype was detected many times. The chain is built from TRBV29-1 and TRBJ2-7; tentatively, D is TRBD1 (5 bases). The V and J ends lost 5 bases and 4 bases respectively, with 9 bases between them. The CDR3 extends over 11 amino acids. Germline V lookup: CDR1 SQVTM, CDR2 ANQGSEA. In DNA, the CDR3 is TGCAGCGTTCAGGGAAGGTACGAGCAGTACTTC. Encoded protein: CSVQGRYEQYF.

V and J are TRBV20-1 and TRBJ2-1; 10 nucleotides line up with TRBD2. The V gene's germline CDR1 is DFQATT and CDR2 SNEGSKA (reference sequence). V gave up 3 bases and J gave up 8 bases; unmatched junction bases: 13. The CDR3 runs 16 residues. CDR3 sequence (DNA): TGCAGTGCTAGCAGGACTAGCGGTATCGCCTCCTATGAGCAGTTCTTC. Protein: CSASRTSGIASYEQFF.

Details on this clonotype: This may arise from a read error, as a much more abundant clone is one base away. The chain is built from TRBV2 and TRBJ2-5; a weak D match, TRBD1 (5 bases). Per the germline V gene, CDR1 is SNHLY and CDR2 is FYNNEI. CDR3 length equals 14 residues. Trimming took 6 bases from V and 2 from J, leaving 13 bases between them. The CDR3 nucleotides read TGTGCCAGCAGAGATCTGACAGAACAAGAGACCCAGTACTTC. Amino acids: CASRDLTEQETQYF.

The chain carries TRBV2 and TRBJ2-5; D might be TRBD1 (5 bases). The DNA end favors TRBJ2-1, so the J call may be wrong. CDR3 size: 14 residues. The germline V gene encodes CDR1 SNHLY and CDR2 FYNNEI. CDR3 nucleotides: TGTGCCAGCAGTGAACAGGGTGTGTCCTATGAGCAGTTCTTC. Encoded protein: CASSEQGVSYEQFF.